The 9 T cell receptor beta chains below come from one sample, sequenced in a study of T cell clonotyping in hematopoietic cell transplantation (dated by TCRdb to the early 2020s). The library was generated by the immunoSEQ multiplex PCR assay. TCRdb retrieved this table from immuneACCESS and kept in-frame rearrangements only. Not all clones are present; in checked studies, unresolved V genes account for under half, and no reason is known for the remainder. Within this sample are more than 25,000 clones, with under 85% of them counted one time only. Roughly 6% of the sample lies in the top ten. Reading the label with the study, this specimen's time point is: recipient sample about 28 days before transplant, after cytoreduction. The input for sequencing was peripheral blood mononuclear cells, taken before stem cell transplant. These receptors all stem from a middle-aged man with myelodysplastic syndrome. Some clones in this sample may be carry-over from other donors' samples.

This clone was seen a handful of times. This chain uses TRBV6-4 with TRBJ2-1; D might be TRBD2 (5 bases). The CDR3 loop spans 14 amino acids. The germline V gene encodes CDR1 MRHNA and CDR2 SNTAGT. The V end lost 7 bases, the J end lost 7 bases, and 17 bases lay between the germline ends. In DNA form, the CDR3 reads TGTGCCAGCACCTCGAGCGGATTCGGGAATGAGCAGTTCTTC. Translating it yields CASTSSGFGNEQFF.

The V gene is TRBV2, the J gene TRBJ2-7; D possibly corresponds to TRBD2 (5 bases). The CDR3 contains 12 residues. V gave up 10 bases and J gave up 2 bases, with 12 bases separating them. Germline CDR1 SNHLY, CDR2 FYNNEI. The CDR3: CATKVGAYEQYF. CDR3 DNA sequence: TGTGCCACCAAAGTGGGAGCCTACGAGCAGTACTTC.

This chain uses TRBV6-6 with TRBJ1-6; D is possibly TRBD1 (5 bases). This CDR3 region has 15 residues. Germline loops: CDR1 MNHNY, CDR2 SVGAGI (reference sequence). V was clipped by 0 bases and J by 6 bases, with 9 bases between them. CDR3 amino acids: CASSYSVGGNSPLHF. The CDR3, as DNA: TGTGCCAGCAGTTACTCGGTGGGGGGTAATTCACCCCTCCACTTT.

The CDR3 DNA reads TGTGCCTGGAGTCCACCGGGAGGCAGGGGGAGAAACACTGAAGCTTTCTTT. This translates into CAWSPPGGRGRNTEAFF. This chain connects TRBV30 to TRBJ1-1; 7 bases align to TRBD1. V lost 2 bases and J lost 2; bases outside the gene matches: 14. The CDR3 has 17 amino acids. Per the germline V gene, CDR1 is GTSNPN and CDR2 is SVGIG (reference sequence). Full variable domain (remainder filled in from reference TRBV30 and TRBJ1-1): SQTIHQWPATLVQPVGSPLSLECTVEGTSNPNLYWYRQAAGRGLQLLFYSVGIGQISSEVPQNLSASRPQDRQFILSSKKLLLSDSGFYLCAWSPPGGRGRNTEAFFGQGTRLTVV.

The chain employs TRBV30 and TRBJ2-3; no definite D call. Germline values: CDR1 GTSNPN, CDR2 SVGIG (reference sequence). The V and J ends lost 2 bases and 1 base respectively, with 10 bases between them. This CDR3 has 14 amino acids. The CDR3, as DNA: TGTGCCTGGAGTCGACGGTACCGCACAGATACGCAGTATTTT. Translation gives CAWSRRYRTDTQYF.

This clone occurred once. The CDR3 coding sequence is TGTGCCAGCACATACGGACTAGCCTACGAGCAGTACTTC. Its translation is CASTYGLAYEQYF. The chain links TRBV28 to TRBJ2-7, with TRBD2 identical over 7 bases. The V gene end was trimmed by 7 bases and the J gene end by 2 bases; junction bases not matched to a gene: 5. This CDR3 comprises 13 residues. Germline V gives CDR1 MDHEN, CDR2 SYDVKM.

Only a few counts were recorded for this clone. V is TRBV20-1 and J is TRBJ2-1; D unclear. CDR3 length: 11 amino acids. The germline V and J ends were trimmed by 5 bases and 3 bases, with 5 bases remaining between them. Germline values: CDR1 DFQATT, CDR2 SNEGSKA (reference sequence). Here the CDR3 reads CSAEDYNEQFF. The CDR3 DNA is TGCAGTGCTGAGGACTACAATGAGCAGTTCTTC.

This clone was seen only a few times. V gene TRBV5-1 combines with J gene TRBJ2-7, with TRBD1 identical over 7 bases. CDR1 and CDR2 (germline): SGHRS, YFSETQ. CDR3 length: 13 amino acids. The ends lost 3 bases at V and 6 bases at J; junction bases unmatched: 6. The CDR3 region has the DNA TGCGCCAGCAGCTGGGGACAGTCAGGCGAGCAGTACTTC. It specifies CASSWGQSGEQYF.

The chain combines TRBV27 with TRBJ2-5; TRBD2 matches at 7 bases. Germline CDR1 MNHEY, CDR2 SMNVEV (reference sequence). The CDR3 is made up of 13 amino acids. V shed 3 bases and J 4 bases; nucleotides not matched to a gene: 2. This CDR3 is CASSLREGETQYF. CDR3 sequence (DNA): TGTGCCAGCAGTTTGAGGGAGGGAGAGACCCAGTACTTC.